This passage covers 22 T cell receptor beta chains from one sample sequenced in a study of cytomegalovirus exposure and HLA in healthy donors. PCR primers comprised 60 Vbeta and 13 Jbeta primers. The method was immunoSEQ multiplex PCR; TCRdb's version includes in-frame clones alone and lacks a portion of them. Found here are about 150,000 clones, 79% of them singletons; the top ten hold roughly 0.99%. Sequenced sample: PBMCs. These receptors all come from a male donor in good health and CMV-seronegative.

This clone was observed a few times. CDR3 in DNA: TGTGCCAGCAGCTTATCGAGGACAGGGGAGGGCAATCAGCCCCAGCATTTT. This encodes CASSLSRTGEGNQPQHF. The chain has TRBV7-2 and TRBJ1-5; 9 bases line up with TRBD1. The CDR3 is made up of 17 amino acids. The germline gives CDR1 SGHTA, CDR2 FQGNSA. V dropped 2 bases and J dropped 2; count of bases not matched to a gene: 7.

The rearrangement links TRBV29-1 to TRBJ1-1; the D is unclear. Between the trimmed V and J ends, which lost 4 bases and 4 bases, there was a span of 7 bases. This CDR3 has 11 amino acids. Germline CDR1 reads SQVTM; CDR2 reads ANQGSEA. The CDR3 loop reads CSVVARTEAFF. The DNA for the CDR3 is TGCAGCGTTGTGGCCCGCACTGAAGCTTTCTTT.

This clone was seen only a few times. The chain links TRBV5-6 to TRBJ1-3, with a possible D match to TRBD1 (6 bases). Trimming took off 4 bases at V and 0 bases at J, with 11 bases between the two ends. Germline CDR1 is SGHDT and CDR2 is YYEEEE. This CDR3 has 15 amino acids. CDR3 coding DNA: TGTGCCAGCAGCGGCCGGGACACCTCTGGAAACACCATATATTTT. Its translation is CASSGRDTSGNTIYF.

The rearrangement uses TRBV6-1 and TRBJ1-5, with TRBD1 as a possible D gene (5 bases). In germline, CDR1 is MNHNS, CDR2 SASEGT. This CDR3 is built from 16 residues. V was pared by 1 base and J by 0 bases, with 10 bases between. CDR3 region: CASSEGVGDSNQPQHF. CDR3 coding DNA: TGTGCCAGCAGTGAAGGGGTAGGGGATAGCAATCAGCCCCAGCATTTT.

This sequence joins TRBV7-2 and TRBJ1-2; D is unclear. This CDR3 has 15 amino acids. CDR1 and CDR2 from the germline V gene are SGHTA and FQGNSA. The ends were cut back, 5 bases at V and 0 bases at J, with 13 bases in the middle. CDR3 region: CASSLVPSSNYGYTF. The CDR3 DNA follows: TGTGCCAGCAGCCTTGTCCCGAGTTCTAACTATGGCTACACCTTC.

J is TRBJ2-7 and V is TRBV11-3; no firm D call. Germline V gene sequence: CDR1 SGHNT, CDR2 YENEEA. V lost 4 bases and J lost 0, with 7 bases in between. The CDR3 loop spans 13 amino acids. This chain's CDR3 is CASSSGSSYEQYF. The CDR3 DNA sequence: TGTGCCAGCAGCTCCGGTAGCTCCTACGAGCAGTACTTC.

This CDR3 is CAISETRDSAGGNTIYF. The CDR3 coding sequence is TGTGCCATCAGTGAGACTAGGGATTCAGCCGGTGGAAACACCATATATTTT. The chain uses TRBV10-3 and TRBJ1-3; D unresolved. Deletions cut 2 bases from V and 3 bases from J, with 17 bases between. Germline V gene sequence: CDR1 ENHRY, CDR2 SYGVKD. The CDR3 has 17 residues.

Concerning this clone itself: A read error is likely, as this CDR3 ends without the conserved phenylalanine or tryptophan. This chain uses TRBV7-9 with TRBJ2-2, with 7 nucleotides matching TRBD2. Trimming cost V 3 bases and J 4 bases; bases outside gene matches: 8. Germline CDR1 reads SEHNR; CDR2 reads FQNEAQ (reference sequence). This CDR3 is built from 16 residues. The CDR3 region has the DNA TGTGCCAGCAGCTTTGAAGCGGGGAGGTCCACCGGGGAGCTGTTTCTT. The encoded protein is CASSFEAGRSTGELFL.

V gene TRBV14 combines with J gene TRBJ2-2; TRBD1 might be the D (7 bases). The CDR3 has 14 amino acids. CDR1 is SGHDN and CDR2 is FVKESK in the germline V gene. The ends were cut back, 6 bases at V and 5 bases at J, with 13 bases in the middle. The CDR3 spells CASSRGTVTGELFF. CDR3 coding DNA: TGTGCCAGCAGTCGGGGGACAGTAACCGGGGAGCTGTTTTTT.

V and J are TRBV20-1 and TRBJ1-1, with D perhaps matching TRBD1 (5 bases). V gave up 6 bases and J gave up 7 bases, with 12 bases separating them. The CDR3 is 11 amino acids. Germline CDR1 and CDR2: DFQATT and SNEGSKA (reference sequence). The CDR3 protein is CSATRQSEAFF. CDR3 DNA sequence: TGCAGTGCAACCCGACAGAGTGAAGCTTTCTTT.

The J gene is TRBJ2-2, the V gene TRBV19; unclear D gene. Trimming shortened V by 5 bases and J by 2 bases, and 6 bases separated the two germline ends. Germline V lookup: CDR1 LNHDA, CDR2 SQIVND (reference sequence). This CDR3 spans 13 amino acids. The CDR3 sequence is CASSDFNTGELFF. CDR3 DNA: TGTGCCAGTAGTGACTTTAACACCGGGGAGCTGTTTTTT. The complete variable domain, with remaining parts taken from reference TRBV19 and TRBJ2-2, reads DGGITQSPKYLFRKEGQNVTLSCEQNLNHDAMYWYRQDPGQGLRLIYYSQIVNDFQKGDIAEGYSVSREKKESFPLTVTSAQKNPTAFYLCASSDFNTGELFFGEGSRLTVL.

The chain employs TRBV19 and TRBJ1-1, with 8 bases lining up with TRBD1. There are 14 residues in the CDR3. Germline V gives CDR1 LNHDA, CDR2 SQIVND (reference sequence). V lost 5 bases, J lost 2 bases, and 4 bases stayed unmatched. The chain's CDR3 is CASSATGGNTEAFF. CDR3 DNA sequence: TGTGCCAGTAGTGCCACAGGGGGAAACACTGAAGCTTTCTTT. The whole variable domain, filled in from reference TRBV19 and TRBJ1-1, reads DGGITQSPKYLFRKEGQNVTLSCEQNLNHDAMYWYRQDPGQGLRLIYYSQIVNDFQKGDIAEGYSVSREKKESFPLTVTSAQKNPTAFYLCASSATGGNTEAFFGQGTRLTVV.

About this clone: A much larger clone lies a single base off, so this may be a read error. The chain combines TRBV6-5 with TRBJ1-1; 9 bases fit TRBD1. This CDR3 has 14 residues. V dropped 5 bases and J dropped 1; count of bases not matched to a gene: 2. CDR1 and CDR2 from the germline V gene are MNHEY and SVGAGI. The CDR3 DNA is TGTGCCAGCAGTCTACAGGGGGCGAACACTGAAGCTTTCTTT. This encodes CASSLQGANTEAFF.

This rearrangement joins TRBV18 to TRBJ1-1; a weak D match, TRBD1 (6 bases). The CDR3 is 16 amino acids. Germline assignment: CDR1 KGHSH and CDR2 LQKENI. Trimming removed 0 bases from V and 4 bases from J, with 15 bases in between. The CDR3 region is CASSPPRGTSSTEAFF. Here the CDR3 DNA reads TGTGCCAGCTCACCACCAAGAGGGACAAGCTCCACTGAAGCTTTCTTT.

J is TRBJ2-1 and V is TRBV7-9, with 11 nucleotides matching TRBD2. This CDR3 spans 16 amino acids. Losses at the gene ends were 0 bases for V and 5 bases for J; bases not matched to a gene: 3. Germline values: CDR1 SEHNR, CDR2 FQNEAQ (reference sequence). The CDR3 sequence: CASSLASGGADNEQFF. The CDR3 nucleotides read TGTGCCAGCAGCTTAGCTAGCGGGGGGGCTGACAATGAGCAGTTCTTC.

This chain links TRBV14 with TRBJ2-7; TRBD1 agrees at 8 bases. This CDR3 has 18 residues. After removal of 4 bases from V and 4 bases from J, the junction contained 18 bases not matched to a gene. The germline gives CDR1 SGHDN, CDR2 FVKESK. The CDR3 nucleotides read TGTGCCAGCAGCCTGTTGGGCCCTTGGACAGGGATTATTTACGAGCAGTACTTC. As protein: CASSLLGPWTGIIYEQYF.

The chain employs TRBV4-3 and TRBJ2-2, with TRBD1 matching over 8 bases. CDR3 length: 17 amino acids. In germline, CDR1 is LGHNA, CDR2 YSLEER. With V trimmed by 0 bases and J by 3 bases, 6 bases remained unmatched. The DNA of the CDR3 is TGCGCCAGCAGCCAAGATCAAGACAGGGGACACACCGGGGAGCTGTTTTTT. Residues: CASSQDQDRGHTGELFF.

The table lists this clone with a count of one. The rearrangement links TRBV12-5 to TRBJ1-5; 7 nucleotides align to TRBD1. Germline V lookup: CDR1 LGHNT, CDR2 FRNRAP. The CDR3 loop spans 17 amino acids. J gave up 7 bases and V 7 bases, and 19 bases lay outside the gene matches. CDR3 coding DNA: TGTGCTAGTGCCCCGCCCGGGGACAGTTCAGGTGGGCAGCCCCAGCATTTT. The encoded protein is CASAPPGDSSGGQPQHF.

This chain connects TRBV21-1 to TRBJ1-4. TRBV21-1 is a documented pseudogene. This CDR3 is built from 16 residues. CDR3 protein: CASSTLAGKTNEKLFF. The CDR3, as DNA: TGTGCCAGCAGCACCCTAGCGGGGAAAACTAATGAAAAACTGTTTTTT.

CDR3 DNA: TGCGCCAGCAGCCGTCCCGGGACATCTAACTATGGCTACACCTTC. Its protein product is CASSRPGTSNYGYTF. The V call is TRBV5-1, the J call TRBJ1-2; the D gene is possibly TRBD1 (6 bases). CDR3 length: 15 amino acids. V was pared by 4 bases and J by 0 bases, with 13 bases between. Germline loops: CDR1 SGHRS, CDR2 YFSETQ.

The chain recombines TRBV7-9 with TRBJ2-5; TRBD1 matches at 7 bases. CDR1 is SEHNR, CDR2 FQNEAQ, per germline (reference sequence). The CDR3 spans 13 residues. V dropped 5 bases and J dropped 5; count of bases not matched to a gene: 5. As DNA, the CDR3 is TGTGCCAGCAGCACGGGACAGTTGGAGACCCAGTACTTC. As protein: CASSTGQLETQYF.

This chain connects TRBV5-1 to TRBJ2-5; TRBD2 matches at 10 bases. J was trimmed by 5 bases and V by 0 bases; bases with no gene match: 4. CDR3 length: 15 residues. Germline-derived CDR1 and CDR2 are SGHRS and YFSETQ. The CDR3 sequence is CASSLASGGPETQYF. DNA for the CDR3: TGCGCCAGCAGCTTGGCTAGCGGGGGTCCGGAGACCCAGTACTTC.